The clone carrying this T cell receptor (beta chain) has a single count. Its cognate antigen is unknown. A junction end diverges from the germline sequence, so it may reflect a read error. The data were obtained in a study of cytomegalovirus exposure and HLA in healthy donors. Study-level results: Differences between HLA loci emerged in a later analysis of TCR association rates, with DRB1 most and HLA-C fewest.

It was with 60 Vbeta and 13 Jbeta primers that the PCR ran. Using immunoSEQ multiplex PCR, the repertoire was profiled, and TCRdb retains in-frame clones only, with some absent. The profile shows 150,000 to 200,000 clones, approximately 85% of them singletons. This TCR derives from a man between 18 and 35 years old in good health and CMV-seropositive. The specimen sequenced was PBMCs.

CDR3 in amino acids: CASSPSGSTDTQYF. The CDR3, as DNA: TGTGCTAGCAGCCCGTCGGGTTCCACAGATACGCAGTATTTT. The J gene is TRBJ2-3, the V gene TRBV7-7; D unresolved. The germline V gene has CDR1 SSHAT and CDR2 FNYEAQ (reference sequence). This CDR3 has 14 residues.